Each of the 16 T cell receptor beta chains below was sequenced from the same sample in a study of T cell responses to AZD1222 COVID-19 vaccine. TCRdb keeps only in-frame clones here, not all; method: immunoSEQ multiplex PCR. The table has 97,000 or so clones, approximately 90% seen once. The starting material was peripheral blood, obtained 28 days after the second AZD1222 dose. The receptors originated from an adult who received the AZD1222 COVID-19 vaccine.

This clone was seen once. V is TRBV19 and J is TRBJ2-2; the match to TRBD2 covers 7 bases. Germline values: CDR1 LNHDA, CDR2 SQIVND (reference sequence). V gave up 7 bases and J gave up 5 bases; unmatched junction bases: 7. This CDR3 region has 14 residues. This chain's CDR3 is CASNGRGVTGELFF. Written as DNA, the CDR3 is TGTGCCAGTAATGGTCGGGGGGTGACCGGGGAGCTGTTTTTT.

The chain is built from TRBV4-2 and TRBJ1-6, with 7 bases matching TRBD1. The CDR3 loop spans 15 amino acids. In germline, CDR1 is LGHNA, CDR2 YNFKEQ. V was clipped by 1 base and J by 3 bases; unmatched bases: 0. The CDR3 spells CASSQGDSYNSPLHF. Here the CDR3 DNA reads TGTGCCAGCAGCCAAGGGGACAGCTATAATTCACCCCTCCACTTT.

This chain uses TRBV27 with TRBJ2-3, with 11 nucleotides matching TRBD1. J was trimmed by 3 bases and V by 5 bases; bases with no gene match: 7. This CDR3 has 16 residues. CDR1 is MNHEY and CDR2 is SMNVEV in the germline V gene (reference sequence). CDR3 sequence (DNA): TGTGCCAGCAGTCTATGGGGGACAGGGGGAACAGATACGCAGTATTTT. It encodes CASSLWGTGGTDTQYF.

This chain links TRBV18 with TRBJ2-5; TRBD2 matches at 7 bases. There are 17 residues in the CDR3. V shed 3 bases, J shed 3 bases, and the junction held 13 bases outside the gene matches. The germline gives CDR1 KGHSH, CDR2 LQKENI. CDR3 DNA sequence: TGTGCCAGCTCACCCTTATTCGGATCGGCGGGAGAAGAGACCCAGTACTTC. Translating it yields CASSPLFGSAGEETQYF.

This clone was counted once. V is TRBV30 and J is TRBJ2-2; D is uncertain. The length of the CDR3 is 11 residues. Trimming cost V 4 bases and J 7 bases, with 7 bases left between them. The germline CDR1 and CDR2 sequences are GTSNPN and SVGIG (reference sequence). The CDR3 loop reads CAWIVNGELFF. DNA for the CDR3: TGTGCCTGGATCGTAAACGGGGAGCTGTTTTTT.

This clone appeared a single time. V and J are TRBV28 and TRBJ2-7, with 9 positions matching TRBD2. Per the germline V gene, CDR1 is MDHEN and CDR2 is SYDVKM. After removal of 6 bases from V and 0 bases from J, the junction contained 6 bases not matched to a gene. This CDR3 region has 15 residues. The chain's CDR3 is CASRGGSGSSYEQYF. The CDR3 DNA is TGTGCCAGCAGGGGGGGTAGCGGGAGCTCCTACGAGCAGTACTTC.

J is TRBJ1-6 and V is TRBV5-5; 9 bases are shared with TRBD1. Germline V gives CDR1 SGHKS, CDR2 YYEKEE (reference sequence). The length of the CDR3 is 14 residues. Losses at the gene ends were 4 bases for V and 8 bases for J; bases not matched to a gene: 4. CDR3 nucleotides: TGTGCCAGCAGCCGCACAGGGGGCTATTCACCCCTCCACTTT. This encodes CASSRTGGYSPLHF.

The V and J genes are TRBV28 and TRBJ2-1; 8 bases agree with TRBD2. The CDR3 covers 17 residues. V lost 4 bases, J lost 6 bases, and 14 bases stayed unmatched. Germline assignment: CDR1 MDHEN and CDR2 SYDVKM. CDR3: CASSSMGSGRWGNEQFF. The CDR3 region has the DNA TGTGCCAGCAGTTCCATGGGAAGCGGGAGATGGGGCAATGAGCAGTTCTTC.

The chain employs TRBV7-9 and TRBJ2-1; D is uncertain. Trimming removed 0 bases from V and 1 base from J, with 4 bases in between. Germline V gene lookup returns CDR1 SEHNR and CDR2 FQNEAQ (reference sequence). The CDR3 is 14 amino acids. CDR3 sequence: CASSLAESYNEQFF. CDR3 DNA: TGTGCCAGCAGCTTAGCGGAGTCCTACAATGAGCAGTTCTTC.

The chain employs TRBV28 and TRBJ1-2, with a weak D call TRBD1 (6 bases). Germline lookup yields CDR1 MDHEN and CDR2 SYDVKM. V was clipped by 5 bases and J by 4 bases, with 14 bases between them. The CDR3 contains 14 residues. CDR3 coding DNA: TGTGCCAGCAGTGGGAGGACAGCACCCTATGGCTACACCTTC. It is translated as CASSGRTAPYGYTF.

The CDR3 protein is CASSEQAGGRETQYF. Here the CDR3 DNA reads TGTGCCAGCAGTGAACAAGCGGGAGGGCGCGAGACCCAGTACTTC. The J gene is TRBJ2-5, the V gene TRBV2; 10 bases align to TRBD2. Germline-derived CDR1 and CDR2 are SNHLY and FYNNEI. The ends lost 2 bases at V and 5 bases at J; junction bases unmatched: 5. The CDR3 is made up of 15 amino acids.

CDR3 DNA sequence: TGTGCCAGCAGCTTTACCGGGACAGCGCCTTACGAGCAGTACTTC. Translating gives CASSFTGTAPYEQYF. The gene calls are TRBV11-2 and TRBJ2-7, with 7 bases that match TRBD1. V was pared by 3 bases and J by 4 bases, with 9 bases of the junction left unmatched. This CDR3 contains 15 residues. The V gene's germline CDR1 is SGHAT and CDR2 FQNNGV. Looking up the rest from reference TRBV11-2 and TRBJ2-7 gives the full variable domain: EAGVAQSPRYKIIEKRQSVAFWCNPISGHATLYWYQQILGQGPKLLIQFQNNGVVDDSQLPKDRFSAERLKGVDSTLKIQPAKLEDSAVYLCASSFTGTAPYEQYFGPGTRLTVT.

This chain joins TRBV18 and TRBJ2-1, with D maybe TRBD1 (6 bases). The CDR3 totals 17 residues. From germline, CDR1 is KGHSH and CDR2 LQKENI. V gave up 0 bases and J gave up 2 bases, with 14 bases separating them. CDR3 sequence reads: CASSPPHPGAAYNEQFF. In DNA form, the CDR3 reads TGTGCCAGCTCACCACCTCACCCAGGGGCGGCCTACAATGAGCAGTTCTTC.

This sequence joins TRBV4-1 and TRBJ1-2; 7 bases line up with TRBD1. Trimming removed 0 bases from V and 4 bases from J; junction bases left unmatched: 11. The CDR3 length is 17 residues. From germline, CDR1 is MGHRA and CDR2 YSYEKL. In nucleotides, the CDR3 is TGCGCCAGCAGCCAAGATGCCACCACCGGGACAGTCTATGGCTACACCTTC. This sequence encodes CASSQDATTGTVYGYTF.

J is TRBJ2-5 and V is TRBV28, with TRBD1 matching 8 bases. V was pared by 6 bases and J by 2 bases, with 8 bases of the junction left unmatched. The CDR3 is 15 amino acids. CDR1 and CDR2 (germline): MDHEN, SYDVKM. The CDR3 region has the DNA TGTGCCAGCAGACCTACCGGGACAGGTCAAGAGACCCAGTACTTC. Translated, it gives CASRPTGTGQETQYF.

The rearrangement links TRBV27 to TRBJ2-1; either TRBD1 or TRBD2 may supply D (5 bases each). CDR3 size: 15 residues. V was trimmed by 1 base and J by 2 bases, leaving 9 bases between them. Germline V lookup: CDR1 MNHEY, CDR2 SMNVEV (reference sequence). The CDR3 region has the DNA TGTGCCAGCAGTTTATATGGGGACGCCTACAATGAGCAGTTCTTC. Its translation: CASSLYGDAYNEQFF.